The 20 T cell receptor beta chains below all came from one sample that was sequenced in a study of blood T cell repertoires in COVID-19. Clones were read by immunoSEQ multiplex PCR, and TCRdb kept only the in-frame ones, dropping some. Of about 140,000 clones listed, about 87% are singletons. Source material: peripheral blood. These receptors all come from a human donor with COVID-19, enrolled during active disease. The donor label of this sample is uncertain.

The genes are TRBV7-2 and TRBJ2-1; TRBD2 matches at 14 bases. Germline values: CDR1 SGHTA, CDR2 FQGNSA. The junction had 5 bases not matched to a gene; V was cut back by 5 bases and J by 2 bases. The CDR3 is made up of 17 amino acids. In DNA, the CDR3 is TGTGCCAGCAGCGGCAGACTAGCGGGGGGGCCCTACAATGAGCAGTTCTTC. Translated: CASSGRLAGGPYNEQFF.

The V call is TRBV3-1 (or the pseudogene TRBV3-2), the J call TRBJ2-7; perhaps TRBD2 as D (6 bases). The CDR3 has 14 residues. V was pared by 2 bases and J by 2 bases, with 10 bases between. From germline, CDR1 is LGHDT and CDR2 YNNKEL (reference sequence). CDR3 nucleotides: TGTGCCAGCAGCCAACTGGGGGGACCCTACGAGCAGTACTTC. Translated, it gives CASSQLGGPYEQYF.

This clone was detected once. The chain links TRBV3-1 (or the pseudogene TRBV3-2) to TRBJ2-1, with 10 bases aligning to TRBD1. The V segment lost 1 base and the J segment 8 bases; nucleotides outside the gene matches: 8. Germline V gene sequence: CDR1 LGHDT, CDR2 YNNKEL (reference sequence). There are 16 residues in the CDR3. This CDR3 reads CASSQGGQGRSYEQFF. CDR3 sequence (DNA): TGTGCCAGCAGCCAAGGGGGACAGGGGCGTAGTTATGAGCAGTTCTTC.

This clone appeared once. The chain employs TRBV5-6 and TRBJ1-4; perhaps TRBD1 as D (5 bases). The CDR3 is 15 residues long. Germline V gene data show CDR1 as SGHDT and CDR2 as YYEEEE. Trimming removed 4 bases at V and 3 bases at J, with 13 bases between. CDR3 DNA: TGTGCCAGCAGCCGTCCAGGGTGGGCTAATGAAAAACTGTTTTTT. Protein: CASSRPGWANEKLFF.

V is TRBV7-2 and J is TRBJ1-2, with D possibly being TRBD1 (5 bases). V shed 5 bases and J shed 4 bases, with 14 bases lying between them. Germline CDR1 and CDR2: SGHTA and FQGNSA. The CDR3 sequence is 14 residues long. CDR3 protein: CASSRRQFRYGYTF. CDR3 DNA: TGTGCCAGCAGCCGTAGACAGTTTCGCTATGGCTACACCTTC. The full variable domain, with the rest looked up from reference TRBV7-2 and TRBJ1-2, is GAGVSQSPSNKVTEKGKDVELRCDPISGHTALYWYRQSLGQGLEFLIYFQGNSAPDKSGLPSDRFSAERTGGSVSTLTIQRTQQEDSAVYLCASSRRQFRYGYTFGSGTRLTVV.

This chain uses TRBV5-1 with TRBJ1-2; 9 bases are shared with TRBD1. The CDR3 runs to 13 residues. Germline lookup yields CDR1 SGHRS and CDR2 YFSETQ. The trim removed 0 bases at V and 8 bases at J, leaving 2 bases unmatched. The CDR3 nucleotides are TGCGCCAGCAGCTTGGGGACAGGGGAGGGCTACACCTTC. Encoded protein: CASSLGTGEGYTF.

The V gene is TRBV4-1, the J gene TRBJ1-1; no reliable D call. Trimming took off 5 bases at V and 1 base at J, with 5 bases between the two ends. From germline, CDR1 is MGHRA and CDR2 YSYEKL. This CDR3 has 12 amino acids. The chain's CDR3 is CASSGRNTEAFF. The CDR3, as DNA: TGCGCCAGCAGCGGCAGGAACACTGAAGCTTTCTTT.

The chain recombines TRBV4-2 with TRBJ2-7; 12 bases line up with TRBD1. Trimming cost V 0 bases and J 4 bases; bases outside gene matches: 4. Germline V gives CDR1 LGHNA, CDR2 YNFKEQ. The CDR3 runs 16 residues. The CDR3 loop reads CASSQDRDRGLYEQYF. In nucleotides, the CDR3 is TGTGCCAGCAGCCAAGATCGGGACAGGGGGCTTTACGAGCAGTACTTC.

The gene calls are TRBV25-1 and TRBJ1-6; 7 nucleotides match TRBD1. The CDR3 totals 16 residues. The germline gives CDR1 MGHDK, CDR2 SYGVNS. Losses at the gene ends were 8 bases for V and 6 bases for J; bases not matched to a gene: 13. CDR3 nucleotide sequence: TGTGCCAGCGCCGAATCCTTCGGGACAGTTAATTCACCCCTCCACTTT. It specifies CASAESFGTVNSPLHF. The whole variable domain, remainder taken from reference TRBV25-1 and TRBJ1-6, is EADIYQTPRYLVIGTGKKITLECSQTMGHDKMYWYQQDPGMELHLIHYSYGVNSTEKGDLSSESTVSRIRTEHFPLTLESARPSHTSQYLCASAESFGTVNSPLHFGNGTRLTVT.

The chain uses TRBV29-1 and TRBJ2-7, with 8 bases that match TRBD1. The CDR3 is 13 residues long. CDR1 and CDR2 (germline): SQVTM, ANQGSEA. Losses at the gene ends were 4 bases for V and 7 bases for J; bases not matched to a gene: 9. The CDR3 protein is CSVVQGADSEQYF. The CDR3 DNA reads TGCAGCGTTGTGCAGGGGGCCGACTCTGAGCAGTACTTC.

The genes are TRBV3-1 (or the pseudogene TRBV3-2) and TRBJ1-1, with D perhaps TRBD1 (6 bases). This CDR3 spans 15 amino acids. CDR1 LGHDT and CDR2 YNNKEL come from the germline V gene (reference sequence). Trimming removed 1 base at V and 5 bases at J, with 14 bases between. The CDR3 DNA follows: TGTGCCAGCAGCCAAGTGTATCGGGGGGCGACTGAAGCTTTCTTT. Its protein is CASSQVYRGATEAFF.

The chain uses TRBV7-2 and TRBJ2-5; D possibly corresponds to TRBD2 (5 bases). This CDR3 has 14 amino acids. V gave up 5 bases and J gave up 7 bases, with 17 bases separating them. Per the germline V gene, CDR1 is SGHTA and CDR2 is FQGNSA. The CDR3 nucleotides read TGTGCCAGCAGCCCGGGGTCAGCTGCGGTGACCCAGTACTTC. This sequence encodes CASSPGSAAVTQYF.

V usage is TRBV4-1 and J usage is TRBJ1-5; 9 bases line up with TRBD1. Germline values: CDR1 MGHRA, CDR2 YSYEKL. This CDR3 spans 16 amino acids. V lost 1 base to trimming and J lost 5 bases; unmatched junction nucleotides: 6. As DNA, the CDR3 is TGCGCCAGCAGCCAAGCTACAGGGGGCAGAGATCAGCCCCAGCATTTT. Protein sequence: CASSQATGGRDQPQHF.

The chain is built from TRBV19 and TRBJ2-7; 7 nucleotides line up with TRBD2. V dropped 8 bases and J dropped 2; count of bases not matched to a gene: 6. CDR1 is LNHDA and CDR2 is SQIVND in the germline V gene (reference sequence). This CDR3 comprises 13 residues. The CDR3 loop is CASGAGTPYEQYF. CDR3 DNA: TGTGCCAGTGGAGCGGGGACCCCCTACGAGCAGTACTTC.

V is TRBV5-4 and J is TRBJ2-7; 15 bases fit TRBD2. This CDR3 has 15 residues. The ends lost 2 bases at V and 7 bases at J; junction bases unmatched: 4. The V gene's germline CDR1 is SGHNT and CDR2 YYREEE (reference sequence). The CDR3 loop is CASSLGLAGGPEQYF. CDR3 nucleotide sequence: TGTGCCAGCAGCTTAGGACTAGCGGGAGGGCCGGAGCAGTACTTC.

This sequence joins TRBV6-1 and TRBJ2-7, with TRBD1 matching 7 bases. The CDR3 consists of 17 residues. Germline values: CDR1 MNHNS, CDR2 SASEGT. J gave up 2 bases and V 6 bases, and 16 bases lay outside the gene matches. CDR3: CASRETGAASLTYEQYF. The CDR3 coding sequence is TGTGCCAGCAGGGAAACAGGGGCCGCAAGTCTCACCTACGAGCAGTACTTC.

The chain's CDR3 is CASRVHRGRLLTGELFF. The CDR3 coding sequence is TGTGCCAGCAGGGTGCACAGGGGGCGATTGTTAACCGGGGAGCTGTTTTTT. The chain couples TRBV2 to TRBJ2-2; 9 nucleotides agree with TRBD1. Germline V gene sequence: CDR1 SNHLY, CDR2 FYNNEI. The CDR3 sequence is 17 residues long. Trimming took 6 bases from V and 5 from J; bases not matched to a gene: 13.

In this sample, this clone turned up once. This chain connects TRBV3-1 (or the pseudogene TRBV3-2) to TRBJ1-6, with TRBD1 matching 7 bases. In germline, CDR1 is LGHDT, CDR2 YNNKEL (reference sequence). With V trimmed by 1 base and J by 8 bases, 8 bases remained unmatched. The CDR3 has 16 residues. The CDR3: CASSQGAGGVDSPLHF. The CDR3 DNA is TGTGCCAGCAGCCAAGGTGCAGGGGGAGTGGATTCACCCCTCCACTTT.

The chain combines TRBV11-2 with TRBJ1-2; 7 nucleotides align to TRBD1. V gave up 5 bases and J gave up 6 bases; unmatched junction bases: 9. The CDR3 has 14 amino acids. Germline V gene lookup returns CDR1 SGHAT and CDR2 FQNNGV. The CDR3: CASSPATGRHGYTF. In DNA form, the CDR3 reads TGTGCCAGCAGCCCAGCGACAGGGAGGCATGGCTACACCTTC.

The V and J genes are TRBV18 and TRBJ1-1, with D hard to call. Trimming took 4 bases from V and 6 from J, leaving 15 bases between them. This CDR3 contains 14 residues. Germline-derived CDR1 and CDR2 are KGHSH and LQKENI. The CDR3, as DNA: TGTGCCAGCTCACAGCGGGCCCCGGCCCCTGAAGCTTTCTTT. It yields the protein CASSQRAPAPEAFF.